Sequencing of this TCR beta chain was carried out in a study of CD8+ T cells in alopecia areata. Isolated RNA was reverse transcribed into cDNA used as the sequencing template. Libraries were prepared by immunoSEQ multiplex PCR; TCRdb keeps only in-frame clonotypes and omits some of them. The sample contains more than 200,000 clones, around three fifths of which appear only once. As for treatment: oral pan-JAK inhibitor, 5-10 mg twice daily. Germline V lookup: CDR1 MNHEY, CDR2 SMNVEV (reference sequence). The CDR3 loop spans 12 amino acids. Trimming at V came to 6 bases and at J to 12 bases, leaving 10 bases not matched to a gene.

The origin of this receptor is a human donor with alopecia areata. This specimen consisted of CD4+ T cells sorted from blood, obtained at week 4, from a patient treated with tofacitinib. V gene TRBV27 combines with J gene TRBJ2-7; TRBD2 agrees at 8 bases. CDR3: CASSPGGGALYF. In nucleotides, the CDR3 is TGTGCCAGCAGCCCGGGGGGGGGCGCATTGTACTTC.